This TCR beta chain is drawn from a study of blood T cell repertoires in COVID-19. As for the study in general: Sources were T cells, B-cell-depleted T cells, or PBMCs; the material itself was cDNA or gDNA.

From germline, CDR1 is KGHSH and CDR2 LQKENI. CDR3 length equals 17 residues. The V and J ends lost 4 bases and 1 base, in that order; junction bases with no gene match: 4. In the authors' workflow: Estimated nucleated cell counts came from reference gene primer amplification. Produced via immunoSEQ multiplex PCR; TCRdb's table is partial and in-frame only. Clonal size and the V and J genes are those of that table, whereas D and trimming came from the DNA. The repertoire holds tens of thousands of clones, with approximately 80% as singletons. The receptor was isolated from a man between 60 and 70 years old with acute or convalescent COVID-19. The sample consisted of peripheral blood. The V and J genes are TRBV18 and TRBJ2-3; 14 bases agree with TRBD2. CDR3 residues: CASSLPGLAGGTDTQYF. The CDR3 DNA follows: TGTGCCAGCTCACTCCCGGGACTAGCGGGGGGCACAGATACGCAGTATTTT.